This T cell receptor beta chain was captured by sequencing in a study of cytomegalovirus exposure and HLA in healthy donors. The PCR made use of 60 Vbeta and 13 Jbeta primers. This table comes from immunoSEQ multiplex PCR, and its TCRdb copy is limited to in-frame clones, with some not included. The sample gives 90,000 to 100,000 clones, 70% to 80% of which show up once; around 7.2% is in the top ten. Note on this clone: Its antigen is undetermined.

CDR1 and CDR2 (germline): LNHNV, YYDKDF (reference sequence). J gave up 6 bases and V 1 base, and 8 bases lay outside the gene matches. This CDR3 region has 15 residues. Study-wide findings and caveats: For TCR beta chains, V- and J-gene trimming was later linked to a missense DCLRE1C variant. Confirmation was obtained in vitro that a few CMV-associated chains are specific for CMV antigens. An Asian-associated ancestry cluster reportedly showed fewer N-insertions than the approximately 670-donor mean in a later analysis.

The receptor's source is a female donor in good health and CMV-seronegative. What was sequenced was PBMCs. The chain uses TRBV15 and TRBJ1-1; 7 bases are shared with TRBD1. The CDR3 reads CATSRGPIDRAEAFF. In DNA, the CDR3 is TGTGCCACCAGCAGAGGCCCCATAGACAGGGCTGAAGCTTTCTTT.